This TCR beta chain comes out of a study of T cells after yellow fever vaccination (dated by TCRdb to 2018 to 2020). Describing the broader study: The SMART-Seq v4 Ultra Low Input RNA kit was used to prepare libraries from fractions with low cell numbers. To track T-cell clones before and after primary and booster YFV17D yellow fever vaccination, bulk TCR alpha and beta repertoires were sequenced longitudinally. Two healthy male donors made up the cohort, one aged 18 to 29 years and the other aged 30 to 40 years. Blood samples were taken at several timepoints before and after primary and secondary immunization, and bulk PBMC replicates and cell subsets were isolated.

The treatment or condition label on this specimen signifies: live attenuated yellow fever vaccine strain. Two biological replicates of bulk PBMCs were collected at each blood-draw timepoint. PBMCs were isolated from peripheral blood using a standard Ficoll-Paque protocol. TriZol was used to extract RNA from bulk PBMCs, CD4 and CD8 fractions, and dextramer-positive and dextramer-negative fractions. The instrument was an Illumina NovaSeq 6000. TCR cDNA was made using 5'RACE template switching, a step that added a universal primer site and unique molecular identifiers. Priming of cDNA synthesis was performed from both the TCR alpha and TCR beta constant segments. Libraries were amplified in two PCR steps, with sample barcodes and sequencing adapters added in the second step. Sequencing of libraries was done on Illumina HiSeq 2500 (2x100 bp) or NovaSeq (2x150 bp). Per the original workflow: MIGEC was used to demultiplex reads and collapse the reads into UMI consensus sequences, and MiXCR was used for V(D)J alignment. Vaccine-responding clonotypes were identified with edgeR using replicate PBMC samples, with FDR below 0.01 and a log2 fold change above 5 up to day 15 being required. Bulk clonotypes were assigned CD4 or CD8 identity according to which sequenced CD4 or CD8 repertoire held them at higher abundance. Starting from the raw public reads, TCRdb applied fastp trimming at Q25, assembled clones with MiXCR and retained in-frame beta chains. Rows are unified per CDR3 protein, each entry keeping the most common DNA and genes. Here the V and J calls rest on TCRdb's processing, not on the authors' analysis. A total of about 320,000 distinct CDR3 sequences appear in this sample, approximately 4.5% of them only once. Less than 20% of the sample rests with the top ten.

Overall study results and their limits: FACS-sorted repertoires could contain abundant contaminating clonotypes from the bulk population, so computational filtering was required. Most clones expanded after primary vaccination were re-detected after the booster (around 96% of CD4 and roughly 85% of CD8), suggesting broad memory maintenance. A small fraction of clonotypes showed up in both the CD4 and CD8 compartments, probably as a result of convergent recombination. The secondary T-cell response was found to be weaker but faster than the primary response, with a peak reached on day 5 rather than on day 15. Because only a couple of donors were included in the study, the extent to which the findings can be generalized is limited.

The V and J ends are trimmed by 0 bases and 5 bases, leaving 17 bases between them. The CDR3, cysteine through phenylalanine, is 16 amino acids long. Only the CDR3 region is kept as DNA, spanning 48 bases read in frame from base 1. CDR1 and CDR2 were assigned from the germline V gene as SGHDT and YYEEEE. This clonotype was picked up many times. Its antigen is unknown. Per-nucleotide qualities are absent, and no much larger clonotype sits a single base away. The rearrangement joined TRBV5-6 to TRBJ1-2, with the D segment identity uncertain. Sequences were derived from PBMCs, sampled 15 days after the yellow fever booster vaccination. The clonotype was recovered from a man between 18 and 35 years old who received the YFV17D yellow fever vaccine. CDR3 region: CASSLGSFPGGYGYTF. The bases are TGTGCCAGCAGCTTGGGTTCGTTCCCGGGAGGTTATGGCTACACCTTC.